This TCR beta chain is drawn from a study of response to subunit inactivated influenza vaccine. General observations from the study: That few new T cells are recruited by each seasonal influenza vaccination was the authors' suggestion.

TCRdb reprocessed the RT-PCR reads with MiXCR, giving one entry per CDR3 protein. Among over 650,000 distinct CDR3 sequences, about 18% were seen once, and the ten largest hold about a tenth. In regard to this clonotype: What it recognizes is unknown.

The CDR3 has 13 amino acids. Trimming shortened V by 3 bases and J by 3 bases, and 9 bases separated the two germline ends. Germline V gene data show CDR1 as SGHRS and CDR2 as YFSETQ. This receptor was obtained from a man in his forties or fifties who received an inactivated influenza vaccine. V usage is TRBV5-1 and J usage is TRBJ1-2; perhaps TRBD1 as D (5 bases). The specimen was PBMCs from blood, collected approximately 5 days after vaccination. The CDR3 protein is CASSWEGDYGYTF. The DNA of the CDR3 is TGCGCCAGCAGCTGGGAAGGGGACTATGGCTACACCTTC.